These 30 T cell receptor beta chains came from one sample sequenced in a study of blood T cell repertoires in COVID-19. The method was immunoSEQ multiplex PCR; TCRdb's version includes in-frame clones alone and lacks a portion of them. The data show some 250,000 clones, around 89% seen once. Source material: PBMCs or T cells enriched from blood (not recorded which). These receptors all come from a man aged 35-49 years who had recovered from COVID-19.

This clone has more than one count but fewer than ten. DNA of the CDR3: TGTGCCAGCAGTGAATCAACAACCGGAGAGCCTGGAAACACCATATATTTT. It codes for CASSESTTGEPGNTIYF. The chain couples TRBV25-1 to TRBJ1-3; no firm D call. CDR3 length: 17 residues. Germline CDR1 is MGHDK and CDR2 is SYGVNS. V was pared by 1 base and J by 2 bases, with 15 bases between.

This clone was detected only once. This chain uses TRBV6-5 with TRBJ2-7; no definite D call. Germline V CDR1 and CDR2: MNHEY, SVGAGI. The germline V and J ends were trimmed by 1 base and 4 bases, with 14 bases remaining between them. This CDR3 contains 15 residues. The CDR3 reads CASSYLESSGYEQYF. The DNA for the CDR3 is TGTGCCAGCAGTTACTTGGAGTCCTCGGGTTACGAGCAGTACTTC.

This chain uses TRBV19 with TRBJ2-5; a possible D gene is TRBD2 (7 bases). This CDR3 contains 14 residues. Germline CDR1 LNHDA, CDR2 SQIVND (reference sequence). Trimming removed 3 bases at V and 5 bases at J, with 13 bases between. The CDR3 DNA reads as TGTGCCAGTAGTATGGCGGGGGCGGGGGAGACCCAGTACTTC. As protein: CASSMAGAGETQYF.

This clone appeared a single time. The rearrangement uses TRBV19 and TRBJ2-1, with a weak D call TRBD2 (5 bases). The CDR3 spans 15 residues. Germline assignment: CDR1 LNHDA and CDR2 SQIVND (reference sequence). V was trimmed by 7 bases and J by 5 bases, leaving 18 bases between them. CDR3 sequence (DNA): TGTGCCAGTACGTGGGTAAGCGGCGTTCACAATGAGCAGTTCTTC. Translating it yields CASTWVSGVHNEQFF.

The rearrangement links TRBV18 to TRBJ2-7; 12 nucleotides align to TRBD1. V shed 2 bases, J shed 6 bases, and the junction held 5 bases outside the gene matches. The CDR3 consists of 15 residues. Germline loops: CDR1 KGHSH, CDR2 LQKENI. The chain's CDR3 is CASSPAGQGATEQYF. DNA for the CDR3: TGTGCCAGCTCACCAGCGGGACAGGGGGCTACCGAGCAGTACTTC. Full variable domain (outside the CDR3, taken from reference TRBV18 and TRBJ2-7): NAGVMQNPRHLVRRRGQEARLRCSPMKGHSHVYWYRQLPEEGLKFMVYLQKENIIDESGMPKERFSAEFPKEGPSILRIQQVVRGDSAAYFCASSPAGQGATEQYFGPGTRLTVT.

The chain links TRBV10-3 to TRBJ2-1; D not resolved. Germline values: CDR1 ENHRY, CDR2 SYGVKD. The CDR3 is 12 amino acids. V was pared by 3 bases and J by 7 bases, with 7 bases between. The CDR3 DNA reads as TGTGCCATCAGTGATGAGCTTAATGAGCAGTTCTTC. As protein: CAISDELNEQFF.

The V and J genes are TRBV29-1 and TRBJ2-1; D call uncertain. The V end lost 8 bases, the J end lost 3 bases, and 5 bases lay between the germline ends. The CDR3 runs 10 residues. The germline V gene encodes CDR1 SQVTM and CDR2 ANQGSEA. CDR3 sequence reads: CSSVYNEQFF. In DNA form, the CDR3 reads TGCAGCTCTGTCTACAATGAGCAGTTCTTC.

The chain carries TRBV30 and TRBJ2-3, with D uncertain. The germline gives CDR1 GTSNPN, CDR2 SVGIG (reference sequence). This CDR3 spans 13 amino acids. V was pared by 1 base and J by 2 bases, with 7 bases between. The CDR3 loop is CAWSAQITDTQYF. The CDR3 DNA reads TGTGCCTGGAGTGCTCAGATCACAGATACGCAGTATTTT.

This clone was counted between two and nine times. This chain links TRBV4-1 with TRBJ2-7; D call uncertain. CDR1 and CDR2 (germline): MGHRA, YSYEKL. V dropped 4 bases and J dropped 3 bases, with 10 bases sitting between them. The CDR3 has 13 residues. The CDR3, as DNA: TGCGCCAGCAGCCCCCTGTCAGGCTACGAGCAGTACTTC. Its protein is CASSPLSGYEQYF.

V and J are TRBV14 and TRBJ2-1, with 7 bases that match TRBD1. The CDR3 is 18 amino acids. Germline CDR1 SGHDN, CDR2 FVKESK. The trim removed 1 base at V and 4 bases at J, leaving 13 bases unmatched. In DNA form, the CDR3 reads TGTGCCAGCAGCCAAGCAGTAACAGGGGTGCCTCCTTACAATGAGCAGTTCTTC. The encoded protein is CASSQAVTGVPPYNEQFF.

The CDR3 is CAWSHDSPHPNYGYTF. CDR3 bases: TGTGCCTGGAGCCACGACAGTCCTCATCCTAACTATGGCTACACCTTC. This chain uses TRBV30 with TRBJ1-2, with D maybe TRBD1 (5 bases). The ends were cut back, 3 bases at V and 0 bases at J, with 17 bases in the middle. The CDR3 is 16 residues long. Germline V lookup: CDR1 GTSNPN, CDR2 SVGIG (reference sequence).

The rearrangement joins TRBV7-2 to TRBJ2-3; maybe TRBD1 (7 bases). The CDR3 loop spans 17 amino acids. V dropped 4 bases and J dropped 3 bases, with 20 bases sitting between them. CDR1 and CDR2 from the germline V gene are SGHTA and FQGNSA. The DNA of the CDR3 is TGTGCCAGCAGCTCATACCGGCCAGGGGGGTGGACAGATACGCAGTATTTT. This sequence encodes CASSSYRPGGWTDTQYF.

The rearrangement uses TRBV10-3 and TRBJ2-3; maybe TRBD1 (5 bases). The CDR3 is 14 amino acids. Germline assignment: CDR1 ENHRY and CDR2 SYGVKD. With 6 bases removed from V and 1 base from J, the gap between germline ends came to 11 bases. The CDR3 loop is CAIRAGLGTDTQYF. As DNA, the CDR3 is TGTGCCATCAGAGCAGGGTTAGGCACAGATACGCAGTATTTT.

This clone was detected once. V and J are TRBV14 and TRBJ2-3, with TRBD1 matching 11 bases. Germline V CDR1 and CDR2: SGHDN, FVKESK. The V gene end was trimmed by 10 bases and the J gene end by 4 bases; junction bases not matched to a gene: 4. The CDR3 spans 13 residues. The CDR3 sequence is CATRTGGADTQYF. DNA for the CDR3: TGTGCCACGCGGACAGGGGGCGCAGATACGCAGTATTTT.

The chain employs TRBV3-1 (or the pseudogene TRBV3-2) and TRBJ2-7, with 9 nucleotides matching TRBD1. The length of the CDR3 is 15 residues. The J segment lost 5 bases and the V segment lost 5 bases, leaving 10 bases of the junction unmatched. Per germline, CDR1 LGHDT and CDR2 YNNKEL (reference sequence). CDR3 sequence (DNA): TGTGCCAGCAGCTTTCGAGGGACAGGGTTTGACGAGCAGTACTTC. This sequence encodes CASSFRGTGFDEQYF.

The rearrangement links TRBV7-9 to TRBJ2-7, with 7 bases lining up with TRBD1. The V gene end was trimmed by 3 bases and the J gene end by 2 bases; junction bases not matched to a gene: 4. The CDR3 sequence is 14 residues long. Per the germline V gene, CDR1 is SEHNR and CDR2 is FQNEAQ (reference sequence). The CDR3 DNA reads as TGTGCCAGCAGCTTCACAGGGGCTACCTACGAGCAGTACTTC. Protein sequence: CASSFTGATYEQYF.

This CDR3 reads CASSPGRPGEQYF. The CDR3 coding sequence is TGTGCCAGCTCACCGGGGAGGCCAGGCGAGCAGTACTTC. The chain couples TRBV18 to TRBJ2-7, with D perhaps TRBD2 (6 bases). The V end was cut by 3 bases, the J end by 6 bases, with 12 bases between. Germline V gene data show CDR1 as KGHSH and CDR2 as LQKENI. This CDR3 has 13 amino acids.

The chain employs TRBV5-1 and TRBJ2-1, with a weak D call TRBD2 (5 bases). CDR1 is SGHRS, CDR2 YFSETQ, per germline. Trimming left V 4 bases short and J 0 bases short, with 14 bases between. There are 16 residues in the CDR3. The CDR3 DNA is TGCGCCAGCAGCCCCCGCGGCCGGGACTCCTACAATGAGCAGTTCTTC. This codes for CASSPRGRDSYNEQFF.

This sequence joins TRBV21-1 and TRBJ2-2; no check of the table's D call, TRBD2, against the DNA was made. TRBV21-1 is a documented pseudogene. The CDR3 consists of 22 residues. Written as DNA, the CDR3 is TGTGCCAGCAGCACGAAACGCGGGAAGACTAGCGGGGGGAGAGTGTACACCGGGGAGCTGTTTTTT. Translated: CASSTKRGKTSGGRVYTGELFF.

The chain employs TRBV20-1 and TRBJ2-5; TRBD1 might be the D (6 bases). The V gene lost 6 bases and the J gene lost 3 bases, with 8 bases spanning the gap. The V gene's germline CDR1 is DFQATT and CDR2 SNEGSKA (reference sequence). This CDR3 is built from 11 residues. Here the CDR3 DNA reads TGCAGTGCCCCAGGGGAAGAGACCCAGTACTTC. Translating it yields CSAPGEETQYF.

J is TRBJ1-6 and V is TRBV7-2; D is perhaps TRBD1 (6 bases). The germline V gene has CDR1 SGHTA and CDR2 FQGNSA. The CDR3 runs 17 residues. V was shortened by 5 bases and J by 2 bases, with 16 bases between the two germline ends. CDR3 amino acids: CASSKEGVTAYNSPLHF. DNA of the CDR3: TGTGCCAGCAGCAAAGAGGGGGTGACCGCCTATAATTCACCCCTCCACTTT.

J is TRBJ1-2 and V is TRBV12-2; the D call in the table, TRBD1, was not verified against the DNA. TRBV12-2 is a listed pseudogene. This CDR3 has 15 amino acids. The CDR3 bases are TGTGCAAGTCGCCCCCGACAGGCGAGGAACTATGGCTACACCTTC. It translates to CASRPRQARNYGYTF.

The CDR3 nucleotides read TGTGCCAGCAGTTGGATAGCGGGAGGCGGGAACATTCAGTACTTC. Translating gives CASSWIAGGGNIQYF. The rearrangement joins TRBV5-4 to TRBJ2-4; 10 bases align to TRBD2. The germline CDR1 and CDR2 sequences are SGHNT and YYREEE (reference sequence). The CDR3 sequence is 15 residues long. V lost 5 bases, J lost 7 bases, and 9 bases stayed unmatched.

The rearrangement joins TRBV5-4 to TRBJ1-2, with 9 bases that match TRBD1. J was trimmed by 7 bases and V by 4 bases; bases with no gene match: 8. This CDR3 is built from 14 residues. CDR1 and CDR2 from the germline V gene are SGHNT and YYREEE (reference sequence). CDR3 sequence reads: CASSLRDREGGYTF. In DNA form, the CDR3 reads TGTGCCAGCAGCCTCCGGGACAGGGAGGGTGGCTACACCTTC.

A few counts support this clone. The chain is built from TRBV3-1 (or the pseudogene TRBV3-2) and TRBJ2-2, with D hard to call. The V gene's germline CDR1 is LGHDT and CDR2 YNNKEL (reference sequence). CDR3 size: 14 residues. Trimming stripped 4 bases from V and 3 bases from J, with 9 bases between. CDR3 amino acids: CASSPRGDTGELFF. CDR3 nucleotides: TGTGCCAGCAGCCCCCGAGGAGACACCGGGGAGCTGTTTTTT.

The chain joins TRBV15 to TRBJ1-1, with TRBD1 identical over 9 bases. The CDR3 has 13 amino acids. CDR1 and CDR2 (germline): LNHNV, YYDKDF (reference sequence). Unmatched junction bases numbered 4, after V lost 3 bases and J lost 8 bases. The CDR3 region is CATSRRQGVEAFF. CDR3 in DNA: TGTGCCACCAGCAGGAGACAGGGGGTGGAAGCTTTCTTT.

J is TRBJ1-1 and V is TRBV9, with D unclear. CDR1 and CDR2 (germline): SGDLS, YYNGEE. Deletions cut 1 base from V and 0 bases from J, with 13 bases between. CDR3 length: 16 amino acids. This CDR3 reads CASSVSSRTVNTEAFF. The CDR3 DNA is TGTGCCAGCAGCGTATCCTCAAGAACGGTGAACACTGAAGCTTTCTTT.

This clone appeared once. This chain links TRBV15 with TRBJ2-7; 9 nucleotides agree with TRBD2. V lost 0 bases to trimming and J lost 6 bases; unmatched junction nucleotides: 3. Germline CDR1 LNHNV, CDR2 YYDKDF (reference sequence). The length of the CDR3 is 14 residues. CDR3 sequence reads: CATSRDGTSFEQYF. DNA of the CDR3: TGTGCCACCAGCAGAGATGGGACTAGCTTCGAGCAGTACTTC.

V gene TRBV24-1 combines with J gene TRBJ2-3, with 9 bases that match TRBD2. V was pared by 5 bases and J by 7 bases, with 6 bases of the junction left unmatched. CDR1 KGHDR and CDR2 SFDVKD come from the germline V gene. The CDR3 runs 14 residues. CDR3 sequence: CATSAAGGPYTQYF. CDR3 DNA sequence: TGTGCCACCAGTGCGGCGGGGGGGCCCTATACGCAGTATTTT.

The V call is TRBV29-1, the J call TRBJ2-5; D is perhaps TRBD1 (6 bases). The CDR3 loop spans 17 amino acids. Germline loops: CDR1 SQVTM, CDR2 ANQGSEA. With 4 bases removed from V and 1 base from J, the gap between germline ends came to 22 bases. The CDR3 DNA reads TGCAGCGTTGGTCCCGGGACAACTCGAACTACCCAAGAGACCCAGTACTTC. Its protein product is CSVGPGTTRTTQETQYF.